The present entry profiles one T cell receptor (beta chain) with its context. What it binds is not known. The entry originates in a study of Ad26.COV2.S vaccination and SARS-CoV-2 variants. The study's findings and limits: Placebo recipients showed lower spike-specific TCR breadth than vaccinees.

Treatment denoted: approximately 18 received Ad26.COV2.S at low or high dose, single or two shots; 5 received placebo; per-sample allocation not given. Day 63 following the first vaccine or placebo injection was when the samples were taken. Aged 18-55 years, donor was enrolled in Boston at some point between 2019 and 2021. TCRdb keeps only in-frame clones here, not all; method: immunoSEQ multiplex PCR. The data hold over 400,000 clones, with 80% to 90% observed a single time. Between the trimmed V and J ends, which lost 4 bases and 8 bases, there was a span of 21 bases. There are 16 residues in the CDR3. CDR1 and CDR2 (germline): LGHDT, YNNKEL (reference sequence).

This rearrangement joins TRBV3-1 (or the pseudogene TRBV3-2) to TRBJ2-4; D may correspond to TRBD1 or TRBD2 (6 bases each). The source is a person between 18 and 65 years old who received the Ad26.COV2.S COVID-19 vaccine or a placebo. Sequencing was performed on peripheral blood, taken in a trial of Ad26.COV2.S vaccine versus placebo. CDR3: CASSPRLKPRGDIQYF. DNA for the CDR3: TGTGCCAGCAGCCCCCGATTAAAGCCAAGGGGGGACATTCAGTACTTC.